The 15 T cell receptor beta chains below come from one sample, sequenced in a study of beta chain features in type 1 diabetes. Expressed TCRB transcripts were sequenced because the entire RNA isolate underwent reverse transcription. Clones were read by immunoSEQ multiplex PCR, and TCRdb kept only the in-frame ones, dropping some. Of approximately 110,000 clones in the sample, about 40% were seen once. The sequenced sample was stem cell memory CD4+ T cells from blood. These receptors were obtained from a woman aged 18 to 35 in good health.

CDR3 DNA sequence: TGTGCCAGCTCACTAGGACAGGCCGGGGGCTACACCTTC. Its translation is CASSLGQAGGYTF. The V call is TRBV18, the J call TRBJ1-2; 7 positions agree with TRBD1. Trimming cost V 4 bases and J 8 bases; bases outside gene matches: 7. Per the germline V gene, CDR1 is KGHSH and CDR2 is LQKENI. The CDR3 is made up of 13 amino acids. Looking up the rest from reference TRBV18 and TRBJ1-2 gives the full variable domain: NAGVMQNPRHLVRRRGQEARLRCSPMKGHSHVYWYRQLPEEGLKFMVYLQKENIIDESGMPKERFSAEFPKEGPSILRIQQVVRGDSAAYFCASSLGQAGGYTFGSGTRLTVV.

The sample holds one count of this clone. The rearrangement links TRBV28 to TRBJ1-5, with 8 positions matching TRBD1. Germline CDR1 reads MDHEN; CDR2 reads SYDVKM. V dropped 7 bases and J dropped 7; count of bases not matched to a gene: 9. The CDR3 length is 14 residues. CDR3 sequence (DNA): TGTGCCAGCACTACAGGGGGACGAATCCAGCCCCAGCATTTT. Its translation is CASTTGGRIQPQHF. Full variable domain (outside the CDR3, taken from reference TRBV28 and TRBJ1-5): DVKVTQSSRYLVKRTGEKVFLECVQDMDHENMFWYRQDPGLGLRLIYFSYDVKMKEKGDIPEGYSVSREKKERFSLILESASTNQTSMYLCASTTGGRIQPQHFGDGTRLSIL.

The V call is TRBV28, the J call TRBJ2-7; the match to TRBD2 covers 8 bases. V shed 2 bases, J shed 5 bases, and the junction held 8 bases outside the gene matches. Germline loops: CDR1 MDHEN, CDR2 SYDVKM. CDR3 length: 15 amino acids. This CDR3 is CASSLLREGLHEQYF. The CDR3 DNA follows: TGTGCCAGCAGTTTACTACGGGAGGGCCTCCACGAGCAGTACTTC.

The CDR3 DNA reads TGTGCCAGCAGCCCCGAGGGAACCTACGAGCAGTACTTC. Encoded protein: CASSPEGTYEQYF. This rearrangement joins TRBV13 to TRBJ2-7; TRBD2 is a possible D gene (5 bases). This CDR3 region has 13 residues. Germline CDR1 reads PRHDT; CDR2 reads FYEKMQ (reference sequence). V was pared by 5 bases and J by 2 bases, with 10 bases between.

This clone was counted only a few times. This chain uses TRBV7-9 with TRBJ2-1; the match to TRBD1 covers 9 bases. CDR3 length equals 14 residues. Germline values: CDR1 SEHNR, CDR2 FQNEAQ (reference sequence). V dropped 5 bases and J dropped 9; count of bases not matched to a gene: 8. CDR3 in amino acids: CASSRGQGRGEQFF. In DNA, the CDR3 is TGTGCCAGCAGCCGCGGACAGGGGAGGGGTGAGCAGTTCTTC.

CDR3 sequence (DNA): TGCAGTGCTAGAGAGGCCCGCGAGCAGTACTTC. Amino acid sequence: CSAREAREQYF. The chain is built from TRBV20-1 and TRBJ2-7; D unresolved. The germline V gene encodes CDR1 DFQATT and CDR2 SNEGSKA (reference sequence). Between the trimmed V and J ends, which lost 0 bases and 6 bases, there was a span of 6 bases. CDR3 length: 11 amino acids.

The chain joins TRBV2 to TRBJ2-6; possible D gene TRBD1, 5 bases. Germline CDR1 and CDR2: SNHLY and FYNNEI. V dropped 5 bases and J dropped 1 base, with 6 bases sitting between them. The CDR3 is 14 residues long. CDR3 bases: TGTGCCAGCAGTTCAGGGTCTGGGGCCAACGTCCTGACTTTC. Translated: CASSSGSGANVLTF.

This clone was seen a handful of times. This sequence joins TRBV10-3 and TRBJ1-2; possibly TRBD1 for D (6 bases). CDR1 ENHRY and CDR2 SYGVKD come from the germline V gene. The CDR3 has 13 amino acids. V shed 10 bases and J shed 4 bases, with 16 bases lying between them. The CDR3 sequence: CATQAGEGYGYTF. The CDR3 DNA follows: TGTGCCACGCAGGCAGGGGAAGGCTATGGCTACACCTTC.

The chain employs TRBV7-9 and TRBJ2-7, with 13 nucleotides matching TRBD2. Trimming took 5 bases from V and 5 from J; bases not matched to a gene: 12. The CDR3 is 17 amino acids. CDR1 and CDR2 (germline): SEHNR, FQNEAQ (reference sequence). This CDR3 reads CASSPDPGLAGKNEQYF. In nucleotides, the CDR3 is TGTGCCAGCAGCCCTGACCCGGGACTAGCGGGAAAGAACGAGCAGTACTTC.

The chain couples TRBV7-2 to TRBJ2-7; 7 bases align to TRBD1. V shed 5 bases and J 0 bases; nucleotides not matched to a gene: 7. Germline V gene lookup returns CDR1 SGHTA and CDR2 FQGNSA. The CDR3 sequence is 15 residues long. CDR3 sequence (DNA): TGTGCCAGCAGCCTGATGACAGGGACCTCCTACGAGCAGTACTTC. Translation: CASSLMTGTSYEQYF.

The chain carries TRBV7-2 and TRBJ2-1; 8 bases line up with TRBD1. The CDR3 runs to 15 residues. V shed 5 bases, J shed 6 bases, and the junction held 9 bases outside the gene matches. In germline, CDR1 is SGHTA, CDR2 FQGNSA. DNA of the CDR3: TGTGCCAGCAGCCCATCGGACAGGGCTGGCAATGAGCAGTTCTTC. Its protein is CASSPSDRAGNEQFF.

In this sample, this clone turned up a few times. The rearrangement uses TRBV7-9 and TRBJ2-1; no clear D. In germline, CDR1 is SEHNR, CDR2 FQNEAQ (reference sequence). Trimming took off 5 bases at V and 6 bases at J, with 8 bases between the two ends. The CDR3 spans 12 residues. The CDR3 sequence: CASSRLINEQFF. CDR3 in DNA: TGTGCCAGCAGCCGACTGATCAATGAGCAGTTCTTC.

The CDR3 loop is CASSMTSGSREQYF. Written as DNA, the CDR3 is TGTGCCAGTAGTATGACTAGCGGGAGTAGAGAGCAGTACTTC. This sequence joins TRBV19 and TRBJ2-7; TRBD2 matches at 12 bases. Germline CDR1 and CDR2: LNHDA and SQIVND (reference sequence). The CDR3 length is 14 residues. J gave up 7 bases and V 3 bases, and 4 bases lay outside the gene matches. The full variable domain, completed using reference TRBV19 and TRBJ2-7, is DGGITQSPKYLFRKEGQNVTLSCEQNLNHDAMYWYRQDPGQGLRLIYYSQIVNDFQKGDIAEGYSVSREKKESFPLTVTSAQKNPTAFYLCASSMTSGSREQYFGPGTRLTVT.

V and J are TRBV7-3 and TRBJ2-1; D is perhaps TRBD1 (5 bases). The CDR3 runs 15 residues. Trimming took 1 base from V and 4 from J, leaving 11 bases between them. Germline V gene lookup returns CDR1 SGHTA and CDR2 FQGTGA. The CDR3 DNA follows: TGTGCCAGCAGCTTAATAGGTCGACAGTACAATGAGCAGTTCTTC. Protein product: CASSLIGRQYNEQFF. The full variable domain, with the rest looked up from reference TRBV7-3 and TRBJ2-1, is GAGVSQTPSNKVTEKGKYVELRCDPISGHTALYWYRQSLGQGPEFLIYFQGTGAADDSGLPNDRFFAVRPEGSVSTLKIQRTERGDSAVYLCASSLIGRQYNEQFFGPGTRLTVL.

This rearrangement joins TRBV7-8 to TRBJ1-1; the match to TRBD1 covers 10 bases. V dropped 6 bases and J dropped 4; count of bases not matched to a gene: 5. This CDR3 spans 14 amino acids. Germline CDR1 reads SGHVS; CDR2 reads FQNEAQ. CDR3 in amino acids: CASRRQGAGTEAFF. Here the CDR3 DNA reads TGTGCCAGCAGACGACAGGGGGCCGGCACTGAAGCTTTCTTT.